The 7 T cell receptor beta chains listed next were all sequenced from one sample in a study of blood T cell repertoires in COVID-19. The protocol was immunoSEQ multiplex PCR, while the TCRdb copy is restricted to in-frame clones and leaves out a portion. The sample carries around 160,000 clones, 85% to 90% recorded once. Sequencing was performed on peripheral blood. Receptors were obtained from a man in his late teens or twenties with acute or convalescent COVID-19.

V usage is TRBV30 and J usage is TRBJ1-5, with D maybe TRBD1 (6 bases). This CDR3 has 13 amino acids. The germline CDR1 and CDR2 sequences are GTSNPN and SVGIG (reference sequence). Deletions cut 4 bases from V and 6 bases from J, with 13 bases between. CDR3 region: CAWNRGGGQPQHF. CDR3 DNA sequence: TGTGCCTGGAACCGGGGGGGCGGTCAGCCCCAGCATTTT.

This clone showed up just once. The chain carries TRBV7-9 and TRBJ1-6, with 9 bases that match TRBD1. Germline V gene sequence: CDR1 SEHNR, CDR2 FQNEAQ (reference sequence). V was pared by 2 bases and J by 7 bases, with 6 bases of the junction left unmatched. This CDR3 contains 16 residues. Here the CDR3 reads CASSLFIGTGNSPLHF. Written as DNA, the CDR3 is TGTGCCAGCAGCTTATTTATTGGGACAGGGAATTCACCCCTCCACTTT.

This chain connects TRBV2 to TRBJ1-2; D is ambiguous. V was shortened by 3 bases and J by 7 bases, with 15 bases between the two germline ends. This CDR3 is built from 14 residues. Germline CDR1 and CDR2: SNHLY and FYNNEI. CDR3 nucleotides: TGTGCCAGCAGTGATTACAGCAATTTAGGTGGCTACACCTTC. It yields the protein CASSDYSNLGGYTF.

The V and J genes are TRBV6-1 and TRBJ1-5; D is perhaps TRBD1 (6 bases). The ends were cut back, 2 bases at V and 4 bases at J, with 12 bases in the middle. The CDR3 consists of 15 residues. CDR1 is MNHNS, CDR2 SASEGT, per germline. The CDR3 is CASSEWGGGNQPQHF. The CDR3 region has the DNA TGTGCCAGCAGTGAATGGGGAGGGGGGAATCAGCCCCAGCATTTT.

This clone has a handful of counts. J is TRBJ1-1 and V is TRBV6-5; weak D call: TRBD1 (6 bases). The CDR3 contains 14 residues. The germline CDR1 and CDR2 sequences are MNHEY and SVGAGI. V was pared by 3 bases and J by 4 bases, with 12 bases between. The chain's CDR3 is CASSYGGAVTEAFF. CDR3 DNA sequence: TGTGCCAGCAGTTATGGGGGGGCTGTCACTGAAGCTTTCTTT.

CDR3 DNA: TGTGCCAGCAGTCCTGGGGCAGGGGCGAGTTATGGCTACACCTTC. Protein product: CASSPGAGASYGYTF. The V call is TRBV27, the J call TRBJ1-2; D possibly corresponds to TRBD1 (6 bases). Germline CDR1 and CDR2: MNHEY and SMNVEV (reference sequence). V gave up 5 bases and J gave up 5 bases, with 18 bases separating them. This CDR3 has 15 residues.

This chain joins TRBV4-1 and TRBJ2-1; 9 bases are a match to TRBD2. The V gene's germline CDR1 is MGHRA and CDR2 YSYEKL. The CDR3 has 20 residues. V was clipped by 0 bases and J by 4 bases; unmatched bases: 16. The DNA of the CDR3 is TGCGCCAGCAGCCAAGACCGATATGGCGCGGGGGGGCTAATTTACAATGAGCAGTTCTTC. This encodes CASSQDRYGAGGLIYNEQFF.